The 24 T cell receptor beta chains below were found in one sample sequenced in a study of CD8+CD57+ T cells in acquired aplastic anemia listed by TCRdb under 2018. Patients chosen for sequencing had shown expansion of CD8+CD57+ cells by flow cytometry. TCRdb shows the sequencer as Illumina HiSeq 2000. Genomic DNA was used as template for profiling of TCR beta VDJ combinations and CDR3 sequences. In TCRdb, the public reads were trimmed at Q25 with fastp and aligned with MiXCR, with productive beta chains retained. Identical CDR3 proteins give one entry, which carries the most common genes and DNA. The table for this sample lists about half a million distinct CDR3 sequences; about a third of them were counted only once. The ten largest make up nearly 0.85% of the sample. The material sequenced was sorted CD4+, CD8+, or CD8+CD57+ T cells (not recorded which) from PBMCs. These receptors were obtained from a human donor with aplastic anemia.

V is TRBV7-3 and J is TRBJ1-6, with TRBD1 as a possible D gene (5 bases). Per germline, CDR1 SGHTA and CDR2 FQGTGA. Trimming cost V 8 bases and J 6 bases, with 11 bases left between them. There are 13 residues in the CDR3. The CDR3 DNA reads as TGTGCCAGCCGGGGGACGCTTAATTCACCCCTCCACTTT. This translates into CASRGTLNSPLHF.

Many counts were recorded for this clonotype. V and J are TRBV20-1 and TRBJ1-5; D gene unclear. This CDR3 has 13 residues. V was pared by 5 bases and J by 4 bases, with 12 bases between. Germline V gives CDR1 DFQATT, CDR2 SNEGSKA (reference sequence). The CDR3 DNA is TGCAGTGCTCCCCCGCAGGTGAATCAGCCCCAGCATTTT. It is translated as CSAPPQVNQPQHF.

This chain uses TRBV14 with TRBJ2-1; 10 bases line up with TRBD2. Germline loops: CDR1 SGHDN, CDR2 FVKESK. CDR3 length: 18 residues. V lost 4 bases and J lost 2; bases outside the gene matches: 11. The CDR3 here is CASSRIRTSGLPYNEQFF. The CDR3 nucleotides read TGTGCCAGCAGCCGCATCCGGACTAGCGGCTTGCCCTACAATGAGCAGTTCTTC.

The genes are TRBV10-3 and TRBJ2-5; D perhaps matches TRBD2 (5 bases). Germline CDR1 is ENHRY and CDR2 is SYGVKD. The CDR3 sequence is 13 residues long. V was shortened by 8 bases and J by 5 bases, with 15 bases between the two germline ends. Written as DNA, the CDR3 is TGTGCCATCTTCTCGGGATTCGAGGAGACCCAGTACTTC. This codes for CAIFSGFEETQYF.

The chain couples TRBV15 to TRBJ2-7, with a tentative D call TRBD1 (6 bases). The CDR3 is 16 residues long. Trimming removed 1 base from V and 4 bases from J, with 17 bases in between. Germline CDR1 LNHNV, CDR2 YYDKDF (reference sequence). CDR3 coding DNA: TGTGCCACCAGCAGAGCCCCGGGCAGGGGTACTTACGAGCAGTACTTC. As protein: CATSRAPGRGTYEQYF.

The genes are TRBV7-2 and TRBJ2-7; 10 bases fit TRBD2. The CDR3 spans 13 residues. V lost 5 bases, J lost 5 bases, and 3 bases stayed unmatched. CDR1 and CDR2 from the germline V gene are SGHTA and FQGNSA. CDR3 protein: CASSTTSGDEQYF. DNA of the CDR3: TGTGCCAGCAGCACAACTAGCGGGGACGAGCAGTACTTC.

This clonotype was picked up a small number of times. This chain connects TRBV20-1 to TRBJ1-1, with D perhaps matching TRBD1 (6 bases). The germline V gene has CDR1 DFQATT and CDR2 SNEGSKA (reference sequence). The length of the CDR3 is 11 residues. V was pared by 0 bases and J by 10 bases, with 9 bases between. CDR3 region: CSARDRGGAFF. CDR3 in DNA: TGCAGTGCTAGAGATAGAGGGGGAGCTTTCTTT.

This clonotype was seen a handful of times. The CDR3 DNA reads TGTGCCAGCAGTTACTCGACAGACATTTCTGGAAACACCATATATTTT. It yields the protein CASSYSTDISGNTIYF. J is TRBJ1-3 and V is TRBV6-5, with D possibly matching TRBD1 (5 bases). The V gene lost 0 bases and the J gene lost 1 base, with 10 bases spanning the gap. Germline values: CDR1 MNHEY, CDR2 SVGAGI. The CDR3 extends over 16 amino acids.

This clonotype was found many times. V gene TRBV20-1 combines with J gene TRBJ2-7; no clear D. Trimming took off 2 bases at V and 7 bases at J, with 12 bases between the two ends. Per germline, CDR1 DFQATT and CDR2 SNEGSKA (reference sequence). The CDR3 sequence is 12 residues long. CDR3 amino acids: CSARHKRAEQYF. In nucleotides, the CDR3 is TGCAGTGCTAGACATAAACGTGCTGAGCAGTACTTC.

This clonotype was recorded only once. This rearrangement joins TRBV19 to TRBJ1-4, with D possibly matching TRBD1 (6 bases). The CDR3 sequence is 15 residues long. Between the trimmed V and J ends, which lost 5 bases and 5 bases, there was a span of 15 bases. Per the germline V gene, CDR1 is LNHDA and CDR2 is SQIVND (reference sequence). CDR3 sequence: CASSFAWTENEKLFF. The CDR3 bases are TGTGCCAGTAGTTTTGCATGGACAGAGAATGAAAAACTGTTTTTT.

The chain uses TRBV30 and TRBJ1-2, with D uncertain. CDR3 length: 13 residues. Trimming stripped 0 bases from V and 7 bases from J, with 12 bases between. Germline loops: CDR1 GTSNPN, CDR2 SVGIG (reference sequence). The CDR3: CAWSVLVGAGYTF. The CDR3 DNA sequence: TGTGCCTGGAGTGTACTGGTCGGCGCTGGCTACACCTTC.

This chain connects TRBV4-1 to TRBJ2-5; no definite D call. With 1 base removed from V and 4 bases from J, the gap between germline ends came to 7 bases. Germline loops: CDR1 MGHRA, CDR2 YSYEKL. This CDR3 contains 13 residues. CDR3 sequence: CASSQALTETQYF. The CDR3 nucleotides are TGCGCCAGCAGCCAAGCCCTGACAGAGACCCAGTACTTC.

The chain recombines TRBV7-6 with TRBJ2-7; D may be TRBD1 (5 bases). Germline lookup yields CDR1 SGHVS and CDR2 FNYEAQ. V was clipped by 1 base and J by 0 bases, with 10 bases between them. The CDR3 is made up of 15 amino acids. This CDR3 is CASSLGRQSSYEQYF. CDR3 nucleotide sequence: TGTGCCAGCAGCTTAGGGAGACAGAGCTCCTACGAGCAGTACTTC. Together with reference TRBV7-6 and TRBJ2-7, the CDR3 gives the full variable domain: GAGVSQSPRYKVTKRGQDVALRCDPISGHVSLYWYRQALGQGPEFLTYFNYEAQQDKSGLPNDRFSAERPEGSISTLTIQRTEQRDSAMYRCASSLGRQSSYEQYFGPGTRLTVT.

The V and J genes are TRBV2 and TRBJ1-2; D call uncertain. V was cut by 7 bases and J by 2 bases, with 11 bases left in between. The CDR3 extends over 13 amino acids. The germline gives CDR1 SNHLY, CDR2 FYNNEI. The CDR3: CASNVKGNYGYTF. The CDR3 coding sequence is TGTGCCAGCAATGTAAAGGGAAACTATGGCTACACCTTC.

This clonotype was picked up a small number of times. The genes are TRBV12-3 or TRBV12-4 and TRBJ2-4; possibly TRBD1 for D (6 bases). The CDR3 covers 14 residues. With 5 bases removed from V and 7 bases from J, the gap between germline ends came to 15 bases. The CDR3 region is CASSPHWQGNIQYF. The CDR3 coding sequence is TGTGCCAGCAGTCCACATTGGCAGGGGAACATTCAGTACTTC.

This chain uses TRBV14 with TRBJ1-1, with D possibly being TRBD1 (5 bases). Germline V CDR1 and CDR2: SGHDN, FVKESK. The CDR3 is 15 amino acids. The CDR3 DNA is TGTGCTAGTGGTTCCATTATGGGGGAGAACACTGAAGCTTTCTTT. It is translated as CASGSIMGENTEAFF.

Note on this clonotype: A much larger clone differs from this one at a single base, so this may be a read error. Because the CDR3 is missing its conserved closing phenylalanine or tryptophan, this is likely a read error. The rearrangement joins TRBV14 to TRBJ1-2; D call uncertain. The germline V gene encodes CDR1 SGHDN and CDR2 FVKESK. The CDR3 is 13 residues long. The CDR3 DNA follows: TGTGCCAGCACCCAAGCCGTGAACTATGGCTACACCCTC. As protein: CASTQAVNYGYTL.

This clonotype was counted ten times or more. This sequence joins TRBV9 and TRBJ1-5; D remains ambiguous. This CDR3 has 16 residues. The V end was cut by 4 bases, the J end by 7 bases, with 21 bases between. In germline, CDR1 is SGDLS, CDR2 YYNGEE. The CDR3 sequence is CASSLRGDFPEQPQHF. Here the CDR3 DNA reads TGTGCCAGCAGCCTCCGAGGTGACTTTCCAGAACAGCCCCAGCATTTT.

This clonotype has ten or more counts. The rearrangement joins TRBV19 to TRBJ2-7; 7 bases are a match to TRBD1. V gave up 9 bases and J gave up 3 bases; unmatched junction bases: 5. The CDR3 spans 12 residues. Germline CDR1 reads LNHDA; CDR2 reads SQIVND (reference sequence). This CDR3 is CASGDRNYEQYF. The CDR3 coding sequence is TGTGCCAGCGGGGACAGAAACTACGAGCAGTACTTC.

This clonotype appeared many times. The V gene is TRBV7-8, the J gene TRBJ2-7; 7 nucleotides match TRBD1. CDR1 is SGHVS, CDR2 FQNEAQ, per germline. This CDR3 comprises 14 residues. The ends lost 5 bases at V and 0 bases at J; junction bases unmatched: 4. CDR3 in DNA: TGTGCCAGCAGCCCGCAGGGGGTCTCCTACGAGCAGTACTTC. Its translation is CASSPQGVSYEQYF.

This clonotype has a handful of counts. The chain has TRBV7-6 and TRBJ1-1; 10 bases fit TRBD1. CDR1 SGHVS and CDR2 FNYEAQ come from the germline V gene. The CDR3 sequence is 15 residues long. V was pared by 1 base and J by 4 bases, with 3 bases of the junction left unmatched. CDR3 region: CASSLGTGGFTEAFF. Written as DNA, the CDR3 is TGTGCCAGCAGCTTAGGGACAGGGGGGTTCACTGAAGCTTTCTTT.

This clonotype was counted only a few times. The CDR3 sequence is CASSLGTANTGELFF. CDR3 DNA: TGTGCCAGCAGCTTAGGGACAGCGAACACCGGGGAGCTGTTTTTT. The chain is built from TRBV11-2 and TRBJ2-2; D perhaps matches TRBD1 (6 bases). Trimming took off 1 base at V and 0 bases at J, with 6 bases between the two ends. The CDR3 is 15 amino acids. Looked up from germline, CDR1 is SGHAT and CDR2 is FQNNGV.

This clonotype was detected a few times. V gene TRBV2 combines with J gene TRBJ1-1; possibly TRBD1 for D (5 bases). V gave up 5 bases and J gave up 0 bases, with 13 bases separating them. The length of the CDR3 is 15 residues. Germline V gene data show CDR1 as SNHLY and CDR2 as FYNNEI. Here the CDR3 reads CASSRDSTLNTEAFF. CDR3 coding DNA: TGTGCCAGCAGTCGCGACAGCACCCTGAACACTGAAGCTTTCTTT. The whole variable domain, remainder taken from reference TRBV2 and TRBJ1-1, is EPEVTQTPSHQVTQMGQEVILRCVPISNHLYFYWYRQILGQKVEFLVSFYNNEISEKSEIFDDQFSVERPDGSNFTLKIRSTKLEDSAMYFCASSRDSTLNTEAFFGQGTRLTVV.

Of note for this clonotype: A read error may explain this, as a much larger clone is one base away. No conserved phenylalanine or tryptophan ends this CDR3, so it is likely a read error. The chain couples TRBV5-1 to TRBJ1-6, with D uncertain. This CDR3 spans 15 amino acids. V dropped 4 bases and J dropped 6 bases, with 14 bases sitting between them. Germline V CDR1 and CDR2: SGHRS, YFSETQ. The CDR3 nucleotides are TGCGCCAGCAGCCCGGCAGGTTCCGCTAATTCACCCCTCCACCTT. Its protein product is CASSPAGSANSPLHL.